This is a list of T cell receptor beta chains from one sample in a study of shared clonotypes between healthy human individuals. Profiled with immunoSEQ multiplex PCR; TCRdb holds only in-frame clones, not every one. The sample records some 2.1 million clones, just under 95% being singletons. The sequenced sample consisted of naive CD8+ T cells from PBMCs. These receptors all come from a man aged 18 to 35 in good health. Some clones in this sample may be carry-over from other donors' samples. Both conserved end residues are part of each CDR3. D genes are given only for firm matches. Not every row has a clone size; where given, it reads once, few, many or a size class.

V gene	J gene	clone size	D gene	CDR3 protein	CDR3 DNA
TRBV28	TRBJ2-7	NA	NA	CASSLALGDEQYF	TGTGCCAGCAGTTTGGCCCTGGGAGACGAGCAGTACTTC
TRBV27	TRBJ2-2	NA	NA	CASSLDGMIQGIGNTGELFF	TGTGCCAGCAGTTTGGACGGGATGATACAGGGAATAGGGAACACCGGGGAGCTGTTTTTT
TRBV11-2	TRBJ1-1	NA	NA	CASSLAGLNTEAFF	TGTGCCAGCAGCTTGGCGGGTTTGAACACTGAAGCTTTCTTT
TRBV4-3	TRBJ2-1	NA	NA	CASSQGGEWDNEQFF	TGCGCCAGCAGCCAAGGGGGAGAGTGGGACAATGAGCAGTTCTTC
TRBV28	TRBJ2-7	NA	TRBD2	CAVAGYGGEQYF	TGTGCCGTAGCGGGATACGGGGGCGAGCAGTACTTC
TRBV7-9	TRBJ2-1	NA	NA	CASSLQAGFYNEQFF	TGTGCCAGCAGCCTTCAGGCGGGATTCTACAATGAGCAGTTCTTC
TRBV10-3	TRBJ1-5	NA	TRBD1	CAITGQGLSGQPQHF	TGTGCCATCACAGGACAGGGCCTATCGGGACAGCCCCAGCATTTT
TRBV9	TRBJ2-7	NA	TRBD1	CASSATGTGLYEQYF	TGTGCCAGCAGCGCTACCGGGACAGGGCTTTACGAGCAGTACTTC
TRBV2	TRBJ2-1	NA	NA	CASSEGGGNEQFF	TGTGCCAGCAGTGAGGGAGGGGGCAATGAGCAGTTCTTC
TRBV7-3	TRBJ2-1	NA	TRBD2	CASSPRLAPNNEQFF	TGTGCCAGCAGCCCTCGACTAGCGCCAAACAATGAGCAGTTCTTC
TRBV5-1	TRBJ1-2	NA	NA	CASSLDAALNYGYTF	TGCGCCAGCAGCTTGGACGCTGCGCTAAACTATGGCTACACCTTC
TRBV7-9	TRBJ1-1	NA	NA	CASSPVRVWGRYMNTEAFF	TGTGCCAGCAGCCCTGTCAGGGTCTGGGGGCGATATATGAACACTGAAGCTTTCTTT
TRBV28	TRBJ2-2	NA	NA	CASSGHRQDTGELFF	TGTGCCAGCAGTGGTCACCGTCAAGACACCGGGGAGCTGTTTTTT
TRBV4-1	TRBJ1-1	NA	NA	CASSPRAGNTEAFF	TGCGCCAGCAGCCCCCGTGCCGGGAACACTGAAGCTTTCTTT
TRBV10-3	TRBJ1-4	NA	NA	CAISEGDHEKLFF	TGTGCCATCAGTGAGGGGGACCATGAAAAACTGTTTTTT
TRBV7-9	TRBJ2-2	NA	TRBD1	CASSPTRQGINTGELFF	TGTGCCAGCAGCCCTACGAGACAGGGGATTAACACCGGGGAGCTGTTTTTT
TRBV7-9	TRBJ1-4	few	NA	CASSLDGNEKLFF	TGTGCCAGCAGCTTAGACGGTAATGAAAAACTGTTTTTT
TRBV13	TRBJ2-1	NA	NA	CATKNRDSYNEQFF	TGTGCCACAAAAAACAGGGATTCCTACAATGAGCAGTTCTTC
TRBV7-2	TRBJ2-1	NA	NA	CASSLEGEGPIEQFF	TGTGCCAGCAGCTTAGAAGGTGAAGGGCCCATAGAGCAGTTCTTC
TRBV29-1	TRBJ2-5	NA	NA	CRPPTLAGSKTQYF	TGCAGACCCCCAACCCTGGCAGGTTCTAAGACCCAGTACTTC
TRBV27	TRBJ2-1	NA	TRBD2	CASSPGGEQFF	TGTGCCAGCAGCCCCGGGGGGGAGCAGTTCTTC
TRBV4-1	TRBJ2-7	NA	NA	CASSQVSGLIYEQYF	TGCGCCAGCAGCCAAGTGTCAGGGCTGATCTACGAGCAGTACTTC
TRBV4-2	TRBJ2-7	once	TRBD2	CASSLRTSGVNEQYF	TGTGCCAGCAGCCTCCGGACTAGCGGAGTGAACGAGCAGTACTTC
TRBV19	TRBJ2-2	NA	NA	CASSIGAGGELFF	TGTGCCAGTAGTATCGGGGCGGGCGGGGAGCTGTTTTTT
TRBV4-1	TRBJ2-6	once	NA	CASSQDWGRSAGANVLTF	TGCGCCAGCAGCCAAGATTGGGGGCGAAGTGCCGGGGCCAACGTCCTGACTTTC
TRBV10-3	TRBJ2-1	NA	NA	CAISDESDGNNEQFF	TGTGCCATCAGTGACGAGTCGGACGGCAACAATGAGCAGTTCTTC
TRBV10-3	TRBJ2-7	NA	NA	CAISESSAGQTFGEQYF	TGTGCCATCAGTGAGTCGAGTGCGGGTCAAACCTTCGGGGAGCAGTACTTC
TRBV19	TRBJ2-2	NA	TRBD1	CASSGYNRGLYTGELFF	TGTGCCAGTAGTGGGTATAACAGGGGGCTATACACCGGGGAGCTGTTTTTT
TRBV6-1	TRBJ1-3	NA	NA	CASSERVRGFSGNTIYF	TGTGCCAGCAGTGAAAGGGTCAGGGGTTTCTCCGGAAACACCATATATTTT
TRBV27	TRBJ2-1	NA	NA	CASSTRGQRASSYNEQFF	TGTGCCAGCAGTACCCGAGGGCAGCGGGCGAGCTCCTACAATGAGCAGTTCTTC
TRBV5-5	TRBJ2-7	NA	TRBD1	CASSFLQGAEQYF	TGTGCCAGCAGCTTTTTGCAGGGGGCCGAGCAGTACTTC
TRBV6-4	TRBJ2-7	NA	TRBD1	CASSEAAGGTYEQYF	TGTGCCAGCAGTGAGGCGGCAGGGGGTACCTACGAGCAGTACTTC
TRBV9	TRBJ2-5	NA	NA	CASSVAAEETQYF	TGTGCCAGCAGCGTAGCGGCGGAAGAGACCCAGTACTTC
TRBV9	TRBJ1-2	NA	NA	CASSVSDRGGYYGYTF	TGTGCCAGCAGCGTTTCGGACCGCGGAGGTTACTATGGCTACACCTTC
TRBV6-1	TRBJ2-7	NA	NA	CASTRRSDWGEQYF	TGTGCCAGCACCAGAAGGTCGGACTGGGGCGAGCAGTACTTC
TRBV5-1	TRBJ1-1	NA	TRBD1	CASSLLPGGNSEAFF	TGCGCCAGCAGCTTGTTGCCAGGGGGCAATAGTGAAGCTTTCTTT
TRBV27	TRBJ2-7	once	TRBD2	CASSPLAGGPHEQYF	TGTGCCAGCAGTCCCCTAGCGGGAGGGCCCCACGAGCAGTACTTC
TRBV9	TRBJ2-7	NA	NA	CASSPQGDYEQYF	TGTGCCAGCAGCCCCCAAGGTGACTACGAGCAGTACTTC
TRBV7-9	TRBJ2-7	NA	NA	CASSTRVSGDELSSYEQYF	TGTGCCAGCAGCACCCGGGTCAGTGGGGACGAATTAAGCTCCTACGAGCAGTACTTC
TRBV10-3	TRBJ2-1	NA	TRBD2	CAISEAGLAGMDEQFF	TGTGCCATCAGTGAAGCAGGACTAGCGGGCATGGATGAGCAGTTCTTC
TRBV5-1	TRBJ2-7	NA	TRBD1	CASSLQQGVPAGEQYF	TGCGCCAGCAGCTTACAACAGGGGGTGCCCGCGGGTGAGCAGTACTTC
TRBV7-9	TRBJ2-1	once	TRBD1	CASSYTGQGAYNEQFF	TGTGCCAGCAGTTATACCGGACAGGGCGCCTACAATGAGCAGTTCTTC
TRBV15	TRBJ2-7	NA	TRBD1	CATSRRPDWETGPSYEQYF	TGTGCCACCAGCAGAAGGCCCGATTGGGAGACAGGGCCCTCCTACGAGCAGTACTTC
TRBV9	TRBJ1-1	NA	NA	CASSPRESWHTEAFF	TGTGCCAGCAGCCCCCGTGAGAGTTGGCACACTGAAGCTTTCTTT
TRBV9	TRBJ2-3	NA	NA	CASSPKVLDTQYF	TGTGCCAGCAGCCCCAAGGTCTTAGATACGCAGTATTTT